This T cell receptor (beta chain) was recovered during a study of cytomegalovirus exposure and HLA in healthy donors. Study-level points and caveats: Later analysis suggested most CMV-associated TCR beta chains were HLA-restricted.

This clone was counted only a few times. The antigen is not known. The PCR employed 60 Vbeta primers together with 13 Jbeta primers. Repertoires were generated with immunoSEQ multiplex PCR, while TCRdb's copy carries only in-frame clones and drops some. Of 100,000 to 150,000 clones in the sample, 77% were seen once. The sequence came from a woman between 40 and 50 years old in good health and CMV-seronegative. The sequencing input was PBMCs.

Here the CDR3 DNA reads TGCGCCAGCAGCTTGCAGGGGGCGAGTAATTCACCCCTCCACTTT. Protein product: CASSLQGASNSPLHF. This chain connects TRBV5-1 to TRBJ1-6; 8 positions match TRBD1. In germline, CDR1 is SGHRS, CDR2 YFSETQ. V gave up 1 base and J gave up 6 bases; unmatched junction bases: 3. The CDR3 runs to 15 residues.